The present entry profiles one T cell receptor beta chain with its context. This clone was picked up many times. Its antigen is currently not known. Per-base quality was not reported, and no clone a single base away is much larger than it. To prepare the library, PCR was applied. Sequencing instrument: Illumina HiSeq 4000. High-throughput sequencing was used to profile the TCR beta-chain CDR3 region of each patient. From the authors' description of their analysis: A classifier to discriminate distant-metastatic papillary thyroid cancer patients was built from CDR3 differences across clinicopathological groups. The Shannon index was used to measure repertoire diversity, and the Morisita-Horn index was used to measure how similar tumor and blood repertoires were. TCRdb reprocessing: public reads trimmed at Q25 with fastp, clones called with MiXCR, in-frame beta chains kept. These V and J calls derive from TCRdb rather than the authors' analysis. The sample table records under 35,000 clones; 24% of these occur just once. The ten largest clones capture 13% to 15% of the sample.

No treatment had been received by any patient before thyroid surgery. Using T-cell receptor beta sequencing, the researchers looked back retrospectively at clinical samples from patients, gathered between the early 2010s and the late 2010s. This specimen comes from a study of metastatic and nonmetastatic thyroid tumors (dated by TCRdb to 2018 to 2021). Regarding the complete study: Repertoires from peripheral blood and from tumor or nodule tissue samples of malignant and benign thyroid patients were compared.

What the study reported, not specific to this receptor: In both blood and tumor samples, malignant tumors were reported to have significantly higher TCR beta diversity than benign nodules.

Sequenced: blood. This clonotype originated in a female donor with papillary thyroid cancer or a benign thyroid nodule (not recorded which). Some clones in this sample may be carry-over from other donors' samples.

Here the CDR3 is given as CASSETVNTEAFF. The nucleotide sequence reads TGTGCCAGTAGTGAGACCGTGAACACTGAAGCTTTCTTT. The chain is assembled from TRBV19 and TRBJ1-1, with the D gene call left open. CDR1 and CDR2 (LNHDA, SQIVND) derive from the germline V gene (reference sequence). The CDR3 has 13 amino acids, counting the end cysteine and phenylalanine. Only CDR3 DNA is held: 39 bases, read in frame from base 1. V loses 5 bases of germline sequence and J loses 0 bases, and the interval between the two ends is 7 bases.